What follows are 30 T cell receptor beta chains derived from one specimen sequenced in a study of shared clonotypes between healthy human individuals. Sequencing was performed with immunoSEQ multiplex PCR; in TCRdb, only in-frame clones are kept and a portion is missing. Of hundreds of thousands of clones listed, 85% to 95% were seen once; the top ten hold around 0.12%. Terminally differentiated effector memory CD45RA+ cells were excluded from the naive CD8 cells, which were CD45RO-negative and positively selected for CCR7. The sample consisted of naive CD8+ T cells sorted from blood. Receptor source: a woman in her twenties or thirties in good health.

The V gene is TRBV9, the J gene TRBJ2-2; D remains ambiguous. The ends were cut back, 4 bases at V and 4 bases at J, with 8 bases in the middle. CDR1 is SGDLS, CDR2 YYNGEE, per germline. CDR3 length: 13 residues. The CDR3 bases are TGTGCCAGCAGCCCAGACCCCACCGGGGAGCTGTTTTTT. It specifies CASSPDPTGELFF.

V gene TRBV6-5 combines with J gene TRBJ2-7; no clear D gene. V lost 0 bases, J lost 3 bases, and 12 bases lay in between. The CDR3 contains 15 residues. From germline, CDR1 is MNHEY and CDR2 SVGAGI. The CDR3 DNA reads as TGTGCCAGCAGTTACTCGAATACAGAGGACTACGAGCAGTACTTC. This encodes CASSYSNTEDYEQYF.

The rearrangement joins TRBV11-2 to TRBJ2-3; a weak D match, TRBD2 (6 bases). V was cut by 5 bases and J by 1 base, with 16 bases left in between. There are 16 residues in the CDR3. Germline V lookup: CDR1 SGHAT, CDR2 FQNNGV. CDR3 coding DNA: TGTGCCAGCAGCCACGCCCCGAGGGAGGGCACAGATACGCAGTATTTT. This codes for CASSHAPREGTDTQYF.

The rearrangement links TRBV9 to TRBJ1-1; maybe TRBD1 (6 bases). Trimming took 0 bases from V and 2 from J, leaving 14 bases between them. The CDR3 loop spans 16 amino acids. CDR1 SGDLS and CDR2 YYNGEE come from the germline V gene. The CDR3 region has the DNA TGTGCCAGCAGCGTAGATAGGACAGCCAAAAACACTGAAGCTTTCTTT. This translates into CASSVDRTAKNTEAFF.

The chain couples TRBV29-1 to TRBJ2-1; 12 bases fit TRBD2. Germline CDR1 reads SQVTM; CDR2 reads ANQGSEA. V shed 4 bases and J 8 bases; nucleotides not matched to a gene: 9. The CDR3 contains 15 residues. The CDR3 here is CSVGRLAGVGDEQFF. CDR3 nucleotides: TGCAGCGTTGGACGACTAGCGGGAGTCGGGGATGAGCAGTTCTTC.

V usage is TRBV28 and J usage is TRBJ1-2; 8 positions match TRBD1. The V segment lost 4 bases and the J segment 6 bases; nucleotides outside the gene matches: 16. This CDR3 comprises 17 residues. CDR1 is MDHEN, CDR2 SYDVKM, per germline. The CDR3 protein is CASSSDRVSRSRHGYTF. CDR3 nucleotides: TGTGCCAGCAGTTCGGACAGGGTTTCGAGGTCGAGGCATGGCTACACCTTC.

The V and J genes are TRBV14 and TRBJ2-7; the match to TRBD2 covers 7 bases. The V and J ends lost 3 bases and 2 bases, in that order; junction bases with no gene match: 7. The CDR3 runs to 15 residues. Germline assignment: CDR1 SGHDN and CDR2 FVKESK. The CDR3: CASSQVASGPYEQYF. Here the CDR3 DNA reads TGTGCCAGCAGCCAGGTGGCTAGCGGTCCCTACGAGCAGTACTTC.

In regard to this clone: Other nucleotide sequences from this sample produce the same CDR3. V and J are TRBV27 and TRBJ2-7, with a weak D call TRBD1 (6 bases). Germline values: CDR1 MNHEY, CDR2 SMNVEV (reference sequence). V shed 6 bases and J shed 4 bases, with 13 bases lying between them. This CDR3 has 13 amino acids. The CDR3 loop reads CASSRTVSYEQYF. The CDR3 DNA follows: TGTGCCAGCAGCCGGACAGTTTCTTACGAGCAGTACTTC.

The chain carries TRBV7-9 and TRBJ2-5, with 7 bases matching TRBD1. Germline V CDR1 and CDR2: SEHNR, FQNEAQ (reference sequence). V was pared by 5 bases and J by 4 bases, with 7 bases of the junction left unmatched. This CDR3 is built from 14 residues. Written as DNA, the CDR3 is TGTGCCAGCAGCCCACAGGGGTGGGGAGAGACCCAGTACTTC. It is translated as CASSPQGWGETQYF.

The chain carries TRBV13 and TRBJ2-7; the match to TRBD2 covers 9 bases. CDR1 and CDR2 (germline): PRHDT, FYEKMQ (reference sequence). The CDR3 spans 15 residues. V was pared by 1 base and J by 4 bases, with 5 bases of the junction left unmatched. The CDR3 DNA follows: TGTGCCAGCAGCTTAGCTGTAGCGGGAGTGTACGAGCAGTACTTC. This codes for CASSLAVAGVYEQYF.

CDR3 nucleotides: TGTGCCAGCAGTTACCCGGGACAGAACACTGAAGCTTTCTTT. As protein: CASSYPGQNTEAFF. The genes are TRBV6-5 and TRBJ1-1; D may be TRBD1 (6 bases). This CDR3 is 14 amino acids long. CDR1 MNHEY and CDR2 SVGAGI come from the germline V gene. V was clipped by 2 bases and J by 1 base, with 8 bases between them.

In its sample, this clone was seen once. J is TRBJ1-1 and V is TRBV13; D remains unclear. V was trimmed by 4 bases and J by 6 bases, leaving 15 bases between them. The CDR3 has 14 amino acids. In germline, CDR1 is PRHDT, CDR2 FYEKMQ (reference sequence). The CDR3 protein is CASSYYGQVPEAFF. CDR3 DNA: TGTGCCAGCAGCTATTACGGCCAGGTCCCTGAAGCTTTCTTT.

J is TRBJ1-1 and V is TRBV28; D may be TRBD1 (6 bases). V lost 6 bases and J 4 bases, leaving 12 bases between the germline ends. The germline gives CDR1 MDHEN, CDR2 SYDVKM. This CDR3 has 13 residues. CDR3 in amino acids: CASRLTGSTEAFF. The DNA of the CDR3 is TGTGCCAGCAGACTAACAGGGTCCACTGAAGCTTTCTTT.

V and J are TRBV10-2 and TRBJ2-7, with 11 nucleotides matching TRBD2. CDR3 length equals 15 residues. V gave up 7 bases and J gave up 1 base; unmatched junction bases: 6. From germline, CDR1 is WSHSY and CDR2 SAAADI. Here the CDR3 DNA reads TGCGCCAGCACGGGGCTAGCGGGAGGATCCTACGAGCAGTACTTC. It is translated as CASTGLAGGSYEQYF.

This clone appeared once. V usage is TRBV5-8 and J usage is TRBJ2-7; D possibly corresponds to TRBD2 (6 bases). V lost 4 bases, J lost 0 bases, and 11 bases lay in between. This CDR3 comprises 14 residues. Germline V CDR1 and CDR2: SGHTS, YDEGEE. In DNA, the CDR3 is TGTGCCAGCAGCATAGACGGGAGCTCCTACGAGCAGTACTTC. Protein: CASSIDGSSYEQYF.

On this clone itself: Other nucleotide sequences in the sample specify the same CDR3. The chain has TRBV27 and TRBJ2-6, with no clear D. Trimming took off 9 bases at V and 0 bases at J, with 6 bases between the two ends. The germline V gene encodes CDR1 MNHEY and CDR2 SMNVEV (reference sequence). The CDR3 runs to 13 residues. As DNA, the CDR3 is TGTGCCAGTTCCATCTCTGGGGCCAACGTCCTGACTTTC. Residues: CASSISGANVLTF.

This chain connects TRBV27 to TRBJ2-5; D may match TRBD1 or TRBD2 (5 bases each). The closer fit of TRBJ2-7 to the DNA end suggests the J call may be wrong. Germline assignment: CDR1 MNHEY and CDR2 SMNVEV (reference sequence). This CDR3 has 13 residues. The CDR3 reads CASSFGGSGEQYF. The CDR3 DNA sequence: TGTGCCAGCAGCTTTGGGGGTTCGGGCGAGCAGTACTTC.

This rearrangement joins TRBV27 to TRBJ2-4; a weak D match, TRBD1 (6 bases). This CDR3 comprises 16 residues. V shed 6 bases and J shed 0 bases, with 15 bases lying between them. The germline V gene has CDR1 MNHEY and CDR2 SMNVEV (reference sequence). The CDR3 protein is CASSRGQGTAKNIQYF. For the CDR3, the DNA is TGTGCCAGCAGCCGTGGGCAGGGGACAGCCAAAAACATTCAGTACTTC.

The gene calls are TRBV29-1 and TRBJ1-2, with 9 bases matching TRBD1. The germline V gene encodes CDR1 SQVTM and CDR2 ANQGSEA. The CDR3 totals 14 residues. After removal of 0 bases from V and 4 bases from J, the junction contained 3 bases not matched to a gene. The CDR3 sequence is CSVEEGTGTYGYTF. The CDR3 nucleotides are TGCAGCGTTGAAGAAGGGACAGGGACCTATGGCTACACCTTC.

The chain uses TRBV27 and TRBJ1-6; TRBD1 matches at 8 bases. V lost 8 bases, J lost 8 bases, and 11 bases stayed unmatched. The CDR3 extends over 15 amino acids. Germline CDR1 MNHEY, CDR2 SMNVEV (reference sequence). The CDR3 here is CASQTGAGGDSPLHF. In nucleotides, the CDR3 is TGTGCCAGCCAGACAGGGGCAGGAGGGGATTCACCCCTCCACTTT.

CDR3: CSVETQTNNYGYTF. The CDR3, as DNA: TGCAGCGTTGAAACGCAGACGAATAACTATGGCTACACCTTC. The chain employs TRBV29-1 and TRBJ1-2; D unclear. The germline gives CDR1 SQVTM, CDR2 ANQGSEA. V was clipped by 2 bases and J by 1 base, with 11 bases between them. The CDR3 has 14 amino acids. Using reference TRBV29-1 and TRBJ1-2 for the parts outside the CDR3, the full variable domain is SAVISQKPSRDICQRGTSLTIQCQVDSQVTMMFWYRQQPGQSLTLIATANQGSEATYESGFVIDKFPISRPNLTFSTLTVSNMSPEDSSIYLCSVETQTNNYGYTFGSGTRLTVV.

On this clone itself: This sample includes further DNA sequences coding for the same CDR3. The gene calls are TRBV18 and TRBJ2-7; D ambiguous. This CDR3 has 12 residues. Between the trimmed V and J ends, which lost 3 bases and 1 base, there was a span of 4 bases. Germline CDR1 and CDR2: KGHSH and LQKENI. The CDR3 DNA is TGTGCCAGCTCACCGGGTTCCTACGAGCAGTACTTC. Encoded protein: CASSPGSYEQYF.

The chain uses TRBV7-9 and TRBJ2-7, with D tentatively TRBD1 (5 bases). The CDR3 runs 13 residues. The V end lost 8 bases, the J end lost 1 base, and 12 bases lay between the germline ends. From germline, CDR1 is SEHNR and CDR2 FQNEAQ (reference sequence). The CDR3 nucleotides read TGTGCCAGCCAGACAGAAAAATCCTACGAGCAGTACTTC. This codes for CASQTEKSYEQYF.

The chain joins TRBV7-9 to TRBJ1-1; D ambiguous. Germline loops: CDR1 SEHNR, CDR2 FQNEAQ (reference sequence). CDR3 length: 12 amino acids. Trimming pared 5 bases from V and 4 bases from J, leaving 8 bases between. CDR3 nucleotides: TGTGCCAGCAGCGAGGGTGGCACTGAAGCTTTCTTT. This codes for CASSEGGTEAFF.

The J gene is TRBJ1-1, the V gene TRBV6-5; 7 bases match TRBD1. The germline CDR1 and CDR2 sequences are MNHEY and SVGAGI. This CDR3 contains 13 residues. J was trimmed by 10 bases and V by 4 bases; bases with no gene match: 9. The CDR3 DNA is TGTGCCAGCAGTTCTACAGGGGAAGGTTCAGCTTTCTTT. It is translated as CASSSTGEGSAFF.

Comments on this clone: Other DNA sequences in this sample translate to the same CDR3. This rearrangement joins TRBV19 to TRBJ2-7; D ambiguous. V was cut by 3 bases and J by 2 bases, with 8 bases left in between. The CDR3 spans 13 residues. Per germline, CDR1 LNHDA and CDR2 SQIVND (reference sequence). CDR3 coding DNA: TGTGCCAGTAGTATGGCCGGAGCCTACGAGCAGTACTTC. Its translation is CASSMAGAYEQYF.

The chain combines TRBV4-2 with TRBJ1-5, with 8 bases identical to TRBD1. The V gene end was trimmed by 0 bases and the J gene end by 5 bases; junction bases not matched to a gene: 3. Germline V gives CDR1 LGHNA, CDR2 YNFKEQ. This CDR3 has 15 amino acids. CDR3 nucleotide sequence: TGTGCCAGCAGCCAAGACAGGGGGCTGGATCAGCCCCAGCATTTT. It translates to CASSQDRGLDQPQHF.

V gene TRBV7-3 combines with J gene TRBJ2-2; TRBD1 aligns across 7 bases. V lost 5 bases, J lost 4 bases, and 4 bases stayed unmatched. From germline, CDR1 is SGHTA and CDR2 FQGTGA. This CDR3 is 14 amino acids long. The DNA for the CDR3 is TGTGCCAGCAGCCGGACAGGTTTCACCGGGGAGCTGTTTTTT. This sequence encodes CASSRTGFTGELFF.

Regarding this clone: A read error may produce the germline difference seen at one junction end. The CDR3 sequence is CASSMDREFNEQHF. The CDR3 DNA reads TGTGCCAGTAGTATGGACAGGGAATTCAACGAGCAGCACTTC. The V call is TRBV19, the J call TRBJ2-7; 8 nucleotides agree with TRBD1. Germline V gene lookup returns CDR1 LNHDA and CDR2 SQIVND (reference sequence). CDR3 size: 14 residues.

The V call is TRBV7-9, the J call TRBJ2-7; 8 bases are shared with TRBD2. This CDR3 has 15 amino acids. The J segment lost 5 bases and the V segment lost 0 bases, leaving 6 bases of the junction unmatched. Germline V gene data show CDR1 as SEHNR and CDR2 as FQNEAQ (reference sequence). CDR3: CASSLALTGGHEQYF. The CDR3 coding sequence is TGTGCCAGCAGCTTAGCGTTAACGGGAGGGCACGAGCAGTACTTC. Supplemented by reference TRBV7-9 and TRBJ2-7, the full variable domain reads DTGVSQNPRHKITKRGQNVTFRCDPISEHNRLYWYRQTLGQGPEFLTYFQNEAQLEKSRLLSDRFSAERPKGSFSTLEIQRTEQGDSAMYLCASSLALTGGHEQYFGPGTRLTVT.